This T cell receptor beta chain was identified during a study of breast tumors, draining lymph nodes, adjacent tissues. Study-level findings and limits: Tumor repertoires ranked between lymph nodes and nontumor tissue in diversity, with V and J gene preferences. Findings are consistent with lymph node origin and intratumoral expansion of most tumor T cells. Tumor T cell lymph node origin was a supported hypothesis, not proven. Tumor and nontumor repertoires were significantly more similar in luminal-like than in basal-like breast cancer.

TCRdb re-analysed the multiplex PCR reads in MiXCR, keeping a single row per CDR3 protein. This table has more than 20,000 distinct CDR3 sequences, roughly 55% appearing once. This CDR3 comprises 19 residues. CDR1 is SGHVS and CDR2 is FQNEAQ in the germline V gene. Unmatched junction bases numbered 15, after V lost 4 bases and J lost 7 bases. As concerns this clonotype: What it binds is unknown.

This TCR was sampled from a female donor with breast cancer. Some clones in this sample may be carry-over from other donors' samples. V and J are TRBV7-8 and TRBJ2-1; 14 bases align to TRBD2. The sequenced sample was breast tumor tissue. CDR3 DNA sequence: TGTGCCAGCAGCTCAAGACTAGCGGGGGGGGCAGACTACATGAATGAGCAGTTCTTC. It yields the protein CASSSRLAGGADYMNEQFF.